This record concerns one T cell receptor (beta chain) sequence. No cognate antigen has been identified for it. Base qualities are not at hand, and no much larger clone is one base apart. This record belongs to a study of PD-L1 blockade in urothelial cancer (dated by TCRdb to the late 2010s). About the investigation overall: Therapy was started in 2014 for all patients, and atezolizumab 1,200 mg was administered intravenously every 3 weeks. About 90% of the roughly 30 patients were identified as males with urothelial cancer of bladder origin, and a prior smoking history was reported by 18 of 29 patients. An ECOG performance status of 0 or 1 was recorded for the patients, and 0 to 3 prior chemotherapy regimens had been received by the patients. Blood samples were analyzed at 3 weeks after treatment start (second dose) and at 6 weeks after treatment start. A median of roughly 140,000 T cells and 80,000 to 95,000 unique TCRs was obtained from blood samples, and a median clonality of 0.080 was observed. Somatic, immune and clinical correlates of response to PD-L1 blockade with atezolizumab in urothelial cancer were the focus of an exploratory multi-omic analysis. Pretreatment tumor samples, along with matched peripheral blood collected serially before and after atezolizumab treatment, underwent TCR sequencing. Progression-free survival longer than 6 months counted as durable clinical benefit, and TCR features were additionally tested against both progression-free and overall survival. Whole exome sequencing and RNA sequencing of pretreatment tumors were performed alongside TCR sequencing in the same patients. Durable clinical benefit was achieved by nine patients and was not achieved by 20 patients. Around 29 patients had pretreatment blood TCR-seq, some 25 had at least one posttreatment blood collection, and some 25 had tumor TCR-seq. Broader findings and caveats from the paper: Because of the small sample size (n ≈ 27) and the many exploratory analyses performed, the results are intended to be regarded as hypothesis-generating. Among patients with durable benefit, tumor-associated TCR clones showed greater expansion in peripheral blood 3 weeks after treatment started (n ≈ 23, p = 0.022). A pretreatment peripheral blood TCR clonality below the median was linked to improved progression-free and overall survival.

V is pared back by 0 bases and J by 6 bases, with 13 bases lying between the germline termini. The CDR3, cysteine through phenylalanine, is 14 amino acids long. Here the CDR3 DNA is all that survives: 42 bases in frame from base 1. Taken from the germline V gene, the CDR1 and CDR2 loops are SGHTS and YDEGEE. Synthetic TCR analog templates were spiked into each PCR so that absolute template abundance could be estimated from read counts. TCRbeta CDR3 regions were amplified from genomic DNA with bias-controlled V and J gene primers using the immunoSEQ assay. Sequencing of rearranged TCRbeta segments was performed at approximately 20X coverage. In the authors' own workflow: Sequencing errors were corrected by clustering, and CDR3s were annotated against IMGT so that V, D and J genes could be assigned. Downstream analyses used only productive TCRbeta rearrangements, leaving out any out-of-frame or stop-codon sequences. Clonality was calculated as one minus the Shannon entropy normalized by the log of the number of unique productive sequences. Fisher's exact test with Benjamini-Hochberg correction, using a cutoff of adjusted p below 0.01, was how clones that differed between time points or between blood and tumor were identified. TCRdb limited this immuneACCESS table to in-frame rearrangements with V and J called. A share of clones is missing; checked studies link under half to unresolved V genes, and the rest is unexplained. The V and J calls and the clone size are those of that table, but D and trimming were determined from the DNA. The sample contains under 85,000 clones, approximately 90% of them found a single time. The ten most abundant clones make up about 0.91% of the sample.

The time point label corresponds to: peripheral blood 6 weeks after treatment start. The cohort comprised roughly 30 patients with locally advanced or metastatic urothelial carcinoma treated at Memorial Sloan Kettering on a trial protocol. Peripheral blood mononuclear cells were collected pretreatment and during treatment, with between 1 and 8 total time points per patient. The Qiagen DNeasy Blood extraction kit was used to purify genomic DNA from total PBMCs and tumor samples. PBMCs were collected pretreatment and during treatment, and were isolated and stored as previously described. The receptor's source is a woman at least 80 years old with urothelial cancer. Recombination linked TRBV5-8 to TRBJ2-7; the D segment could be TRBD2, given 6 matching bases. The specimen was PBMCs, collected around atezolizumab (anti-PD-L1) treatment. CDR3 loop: CASSLEVAALEQYF. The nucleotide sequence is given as TGTGCCAGCAGCTTGGAAGTAGCGGCCCTCGAGCAGTACTTC.